One and the same sample provided the 32 T cell receptor beta chains below, sequenced in a study of CD8 T cells in Susac syndrome. An input of roughly 0.5 to 1 ug of RNA was subjected to reverse transcription using random hexamers. TCRdb fed the immunoSEQ multiplex PCR reads into MiXCR, producing one record per CDR3 protein. The data show 65,000 to 100,000 distinct CDR3 sequences, approximately 96% seen once. Sequencing was performed on CD8+ T cells from PBMCs. The receptor set was obtained from a human donor with Susac syndrome.

To note about this clonotype: At one end, the junction sequence differs from germline, possibly due to a read error. This rearrangement joins TRBV5-4 to TRBJ1-5; possibly TRBD1 for D (6 bases). The CDR3 length is 14 residues. Germline CDR1 SGHNT, CDR2 YYREEE (reference sequence). CDR3 sequence (DNA): TGTGCCAGCAGCTTACAGGGCAGCAACCAGCCCCAGCATTTT. Translating gives CASSLQGSNQPQHF.

The rearrangement uses TRBV6-2 or TRBV6-3 and TRBJ2-7, with 7 nucleotides matching TRBD1. CDR3 length equals 15 residues. The V gene end was trimmed by 2 bases and the J gene end by 3 bases; junction bases not matched to a gene: 7. The germline V gene encodes CDR1 MNHEY and CDR2 SVGEGT. Here the CDR3 DNA reads TGTGCCAGCAGTTACGACAGGGTTAAACTCTACGAGCAGTACTTC. As protein: CASSYDRVKLYEQYF.

CDR3 nucleotide sequence: TGCGCCAGCAGCTTGGAGGCACCCCGGTACGAGCAGTACTTC. It specifies CASSLEAPRYEQYF. The genes are TRBV5-1 and TRBJ2-7; unclear D gene. This CDR3 is built from 14 residues. Germline V gene sequence: CDR1 SGHRS, CDR2 YFSETQ. Trimming removed 0 bases at V and 4 bases at J, with 11 bases between.

The chain has TRBV13 and TRBJ1-3; TRBD1 matches at 9 bases. J lost 4 bases, V lost 4 bases, and 5 bases had no gene match. CDR3 length: 15 amino acids. In germline, CDR1 is PRHDT, CDR2 FYEKMQ (reference sequence). CDR3 DNA sequence: TGTGCCAGCAGCTCCGGGACAGGGCGAGGAAACACCATATATTTT. This translates into CASSSGTGRGNTIYF.

The CDR3 DNA is TGCGCCAGCAGCCAAGATTCAGGACAGAATTACAATCAGCCCCAGCATTTT. This encodes CASSQDSGQNYNQPQHF. V and J are TRBV4-1 and TRBJ1-5; D is possibly TRBD1 (6 bases). The germline gives CDR1 MGHRA, CDR2 YSYEKL. V lost 0 bases and J lost 3, with 15 bases in between. The CDR3 is made up of 17 amino acids.

This clonotype was counted a single time. The rearrangement links TRBV11-1 to TRBJ2-6; TRBD2 agrees at 10 bases. The CDR3 has 18 residues. V shed 2 bases and J 0 bases; nucleotides not matched to a gene: 4. Germline V gene lookup returns CDR1 SGHAT and CDR2 FQDESV (reference sequence). The CDR3 here is CASSLFSGRTSGANVLTF. CDR3 coding DNA: TGTGCCAGCAGCTTATTTAGCGGGAGGACCTCTGGGGCCAACGTCCTGACTTTC. Full variable domain (missing parts from reference TRBV11-1 and TRBJ2-6): EAEVAQSPRYKITEKSQAVAFWCDPISGHATLYWYRQILGQGPELLVQFQDESVVDDSQLPKDRFSAERLKGVDSTLKIQPAELGDSAMYLCASSLFSGRTSGANVLTFGAGSRLTVL.

V gene TRBV5-6 combines with J gene TRBJ2-1; 8 bases line up with TRBD1. V was clipped by 5 bases and J by 3 bases; unmatched bases: 4. Germline values: CDR1 SGHDT, CDR2 YYEEEE. This CDR3 spans 14 amino acids. CDR3 sequence reads: CASRPGQGYNEQFF. The CDR3 DNA sequence: TGTGCCAGCAGGCCCGGACAGGGCTACAATGAGCAGTTCTTC.

DNA of the CDR3: TGCAGCGTTGAAGATCCTTCGGGTGAAGCTTTCTTT. Translation: CSVEDPSGEAFF. This chain connects TRBV29-1 to TRBJ1-1; D is unclear. Per the germline V gene, CDR1 is SQVTM and CDR2 is ANQGSEA. V dropped 0 bases and J dropped 7 bases, with 9 bases sitting between them. The CDR3 sequence is 12 residues long.

The chain is built from TRBV4-2 and TRBJ2-5, with TRBD1 matching over 8 bases. Germline lookup yields CDR1 LGHNA and CDR2 YNFKEQ. Trimming removed 4 bases from V and 4 bases from J; junction bases left unmatched: 11. CDR3 length equals 16 residues. The CDR3 protein is CASSLHLTGGPETQYF. The CDR3 coding sequence is TGTGCCAGCAGCCTCCATTTAACAGGGGGGCCAGAGACCCAGTACTTC.

The chain uses TRBV6-5 and TRBJ2-5, with TRBD1 matching over 7 bases. This CDR3 region has 17 residues. Germline trimming cut 2 bases from V and 5 bases from J; bases unmatched to any gene: 14. In germline, CDR1 is MNHEY, CDR2 SVGAGI. The CDR3 sequence is CASSYPGRDREEETQYF. The CDR3 region has the DNA TGTGCCAGCAGTTACCCGGGACGGGACAGAGAGGAGGAGACCCAGTACTTC.

J is TRBJ2-5 and V is TRBV15; unclear D gene. V dropped 3 bases and J dropped 4 bases, with 6 bases sitting between them. The CDR3 loop spans 12 amino acids. Germline CDR1 reads LNHNV; CDR2 reads YYDKDF (reference sequence). CDR3 residues: CATSSVLETQYF. As DNA, the CDR3 is TGTGCCACCAGCAGCGTACTAGAGACCCAGTACTTC. Using reference TRBV15 and TRBJ2-5 for the parts outside the CDR3, the full variable domain is DAMVIQNPRYQVTQFGKPVTLSCSQTLNHNVMYWYQQKSSQAPKLLFHYYDKDFNNEADTPDNFQSRRPNTSFCFLDIRSPGLGDTAMYLCATSSVLETQYFGPGTRLLVL.

The rearrangement uses TRBV28 and TRBJ1-5; the D gene is possibly TRBD1 (5 bases). Trimming cost V 6 bases and J 0 bases, with 9 bases left between them. The CDR3 length is 14 residues. Germline V gene lookup returns CDR1 MDHEN and CDR2 SYDVKM. As DNA, the CDR3 is TGTGCCAGCAGCCCAGGGTTTAGCAATCAGCCCCAGCATTTT. Protein product: CASSPGFSNQPQHF.

This chain connects TRBV27 to TRBJ2-3; D is unclear. This CDR3 has 20 amino acids. CDR1 is MNHEY, CDR2 SMNVEV, per germline (reference sequence). The V gene lost 4 bases and the J gene lost 1 base, with 27 bases spanning the gap. In DNA, the CDR3 is TGTGCCAGCAGTTCCACCCGGACCGTCTGGCTCGGAGCTGGCACAGATACGCAGTATTTT. Protein product: CASSSTRTVWLGAGTDTQYF.

The chain carries TRBV6-5 and TRBJ2-7; a possible D gene is TRBD2 (6 bases). V lost 5 bases and J 1 base, leaving 15 bases between the germline ends. The CDR3 extends over 15 amino acids. Germline V lookup: CDR1 MNHEY, CDR2 SVGAGI. CDR3 loop: CASSPTGGTSYEQYF. The CDR3 DNA is TGTGCCAGCAGTCCCACGGGCGGGACTTCCTACGAGCAGTACTTC.

The chain uses TRBV4-3 and TRBJ2-2; D not resolved. The V gene's germline CDR1 is LGHNA and CDR2 YSLEER. There are 17 residues in the CDR3. Trimming stripped 0 bases from V and 4 bases from J, with 15 bases between. CDR3 region: CASSQDSASRPTGELFF. The CDR3 DNA reads TGCGCCAGCAGCCAAGATTCGGCCAGTAGACCCACCGGGGAGCTGTTTTTT.

V usage is TRBV6-5 and J usage is TRBJ2-5, with D possibly being TRBD2 (6 bases). V lost 5 bases, J lost 5 bases, and 9 bases lay in between. This CDR3 region has 12 residues. Germline lookup yields CDR1 MNHEY and CDR2 SVGAGI. Here the CDR3 reads CASSNGGETQYF. The CDR3 nucleotides read TGTGCCAGCAGTAATGGGGGGGAGACCCAGTACTTC.

The chain has TRBV19 and TRBJ1-2; a possible D gene is TRBD1 (5 bases). Trimming left V 7 bases short and J 8 bases short, with 26 bases between. Germline assignment: CDR1 LNHDA and CDR2 SQIVND (reference sequence). The CDR3 has 16 amino acids. CDR3 sequence reads: CASNLTPTGTALGYTF. The CDR3 coding sequence is TGTGCCAGTAACCTCACTCCAACCGGGACTGCCCTAGGCTACACCTTC.

The chain employs TRBV27 and TRBJ1-2; a possible D gene is TRBD1 (5 bases). The CDR3 sequence is 12 residues long. Germline CDR1 MNHEY, CDR2 SMNVEV (reference sequence). The V end was cut by 8 bases, the J end by 4 bases, with 11 bases between. CDR3 sequence (DNA): TGTGCCAGCTGGGGCTCGGCCTATGGCTACACCTTC. Translated, it gives CASWGSAYGYTF.

The sample holds one count of this clonotype. The V and J genes are TRBV29-1 and TRBJ2-1; 13 bases fit TRBD2. Losses at the gene ends were 7 bases for V and 9 bases for J; bases not matched to a gene: 6. CDR1 and CDR2 (germline): SQVTM, ANQGSEA. The CDR3 consists of 13 residues. CDR3 in DNA: TGCAGCGCCCCACTAGCGGGGGGGTTTGAGCAGTTCTTC. Protein: CSAPLAGGFEQFF.

The table lists this clonotype with a count of one. The rearrangement links TRBV7-9 to TRBJ2-5, with 10 bases identical to TRBD2. The CDR3 runs to 16 residues. Germline V gene lookup returns CDR1 SEHNR and CDR2 FQNEAQ (reference sequence). Trimming took 5 bases from V and 5 from J; bases not matched to a gene: 11. DNA for the CDR3: TGTGCCAGCAGCGAGCCGAGCGGGAGGGCCTTGGAGACCCAGTACTTC. Its protein is CASSEPSGRALETQYF.

The rearrangement joins TRBV12-3 or TRBV12-4 to TRBJ1-1; D perhaps matches TRBD1 (6 bases). The CDR3 is 13 residues long. V lost 6 bases to trimming and J lost 5 bases, with 13 bases between them. The CDR3 sequence is CASSTGPGTEAFF. CDR3 bases: TGTGCCAGCAGCACAGGGCCAGGAACTGAAGCTTTCTTT.

The rearrangement links TRBV20-1 to TRBJ2-4; D call uncertain. The V gene's germline CDR1 is DFQATT and CDR2 SNEGSKA (reference sequence). The V end lost 5 bases, the J end lost 5 bases, and 10 bases lay between the germline ends. This CDR3 is 12 amino acids long. The chain's CDR3 is CSALRPENIQYF. In nucleotides, the CDR3 is TGCAGTGCTCTTCGTCCTGAAAACATTCAGTACTTC.

V and J are TRBV24-1 and TRBJ2-5, with 10 bases identical to TRBD1. V gave up 5 bases and J gave up 5 bases; unmatched junction bases: 10. The CDR3 has 16 residues. From germline, CDR1 is KGHDR and CDR2 SFDVKD. The CDR3 here is CATSVEVTGGAETQYF. The CDR3 bases are TGTGCCACCAGTGTAGAGGTGACAGGGGGCGCGGAGACCCAGTACTTC.

V and J are TRBV20-1 and TRBJ2-7; a possible D gene is TRBD1 (5 bases). The CDR3 is 14 residues long. Germline V gives CDR1 DFQATT, CDR2 SNEGSKA (reference sequence). Trimming left V 3 bases short and J 3 bases short, with 15 bases between. CDR3 DNA sequence: TGCAGTGCTAGCGTAACAGGACGCGTCTACGAGCAGTACTTC. Translated: CSASVTGRVYEQYF.

The genes are TRBV29-1 and TRBJ2-2, with 11 nucleotides matching TRBD1. The CDR3 contains 14 residues. J gave up 1 base and V 6 bases, and 1 base lay outside the gene matches. CDR1 is SQVTM and CDR2 is ANQGSEA in the germline V gene. The CDR3 nucleotides are TGCAGCGTGGGACAGGGGGTGAACACCGGGGAGCTGTTTTTT. Amino acid sequence: CSVGQGVNTGELFF.

CDR3 nucleotide sequence: TGTGCCAGCAGCGTATTAGCGCTGGGCACAGATACGCAGTATTTT. As protein: CASSVLALGTDTQYF. The chain links TRBV9 to TRBJ2-3; weak D call: TRBD2 (5 bases). This CDR3 contains 15 residues. CDR1 is SGDLS and CDR2 is YYNGEE in the germline V gene. Trimming removed 1 base at V and 1 base at J, with 10 bases between.

The chain has TRBV2 and TRBJ2-1, with 8 nucleotides matching TRBD2. CDR1 is SNHLY and CDR2 is FYNNEI in the germline V gene. The CDR3 has 16 residues. V was pared by 7 bases and J by 0 bases, with 8 bases of the junction left unmatched. CDR3 in amino acids: CASTGREAASYNEQFF. CDR3 DNA: TGTGCCAGCACCGGGAGGGAGGCGGCCTCCTACAATGAGCAGTTCTTC.

The CDR3 sequence: CASSIDSFNEQFF. DNA for the CDR3: TGTGCCAGTAGTATAGACAGTTTCAATGAGCAGTTCTTC. The chain employs TRBV19 and TRBJ2-1; D remains unclear. The CDR3 is 13 amino acids. The V gene lost 0 bases and the J gene lost 6 bases, with 6 bases spanning the gap. The V gene's germline CDR1 is LNHDA and CDR2 SQIVND (reference sequence).

The chain uses TRBV7-8 and TRBJ2-7; 9 positions match TRBD1. Germline V CDR1 and CDR2: SGHVS, FQNEAQ. With 5 bases clipped from V and 0 bases from J, the junction kept 5 bases outside the gene matches. The CDR3 spans 15 residues. The CDR3 here is CASSQGQGPSYEQYF. The CDR3 DNA reads TGTGCCAGCAGCCAGGGACAGGGCCCCTCCTACGAGCAGTACTTC.

This clonotype is a singleton in its sample. This chain joins TRBV9 and TRBJ2-7; 11 bases line up with TRBD2. The germline gives CDR1 SGDLS, CDR2 YYNGEE. CDR3 length: 15 amino acids. V trimming: 3 bases; J trimming: 6 bases; junction bases outside the gene matches: 8. The CDR3: CASSGGTSGPLEQYF. The CDR3 DNA is TGTGCCAGCAGCGGTGGGACTAGCGGCCCCCTCGAGCAGTACTTC.

V gene TRBV14 combines with J gene TRBJ2-4; tentatively, D is TRBD1 or TRBD2 (6 bases each). The CDR3 is made up of 14 amino acids. V lost 9 bases and J 1 base, leaving 13 bases between the germline ends. Germline V gives CDR1 SGHDN, CDR2 FVKESK. CDR3 nucleotides: TGTGCCAGTTCCCGAGGGGGGGCCAAAAACATTCAGTACTTC. It translates to CASSRGGAKNIQYF.

The gene calls are TRBV4-3 and TRBJ2-5; D might be TRBD1 (5 bases). Trimming removed 0 bases at V and 1 base at J, with 9 bases between. This CDR3 has 15 amino acids. The germline gives CDR1 LGHNA, CDR2 YSLEER. The CDR3, as DNA: TGCGCCAGCAGCCAAGATTGGGGCGGCCAAGAGACCCAGTACTTC. Its translation is CASSQDWGGQETQYF.